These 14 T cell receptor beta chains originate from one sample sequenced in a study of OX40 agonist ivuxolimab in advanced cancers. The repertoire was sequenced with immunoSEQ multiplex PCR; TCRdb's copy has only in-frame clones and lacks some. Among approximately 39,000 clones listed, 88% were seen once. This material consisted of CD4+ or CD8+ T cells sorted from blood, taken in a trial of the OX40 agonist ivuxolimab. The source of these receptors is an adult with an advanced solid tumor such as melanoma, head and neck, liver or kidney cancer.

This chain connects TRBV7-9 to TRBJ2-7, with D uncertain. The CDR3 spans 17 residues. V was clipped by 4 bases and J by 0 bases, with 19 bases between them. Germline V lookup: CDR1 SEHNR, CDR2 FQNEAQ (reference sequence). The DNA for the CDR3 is TGTGCCAGCAGCTCGCCCCCCCGAATCTCGACCTCCTACGAGCAGTACTTC. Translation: CASSSPPRISTSYEQYF.

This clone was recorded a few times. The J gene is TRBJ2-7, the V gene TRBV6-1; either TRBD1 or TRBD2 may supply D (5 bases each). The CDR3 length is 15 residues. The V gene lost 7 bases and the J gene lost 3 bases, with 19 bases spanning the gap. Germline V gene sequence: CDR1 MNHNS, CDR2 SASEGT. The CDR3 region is CASTGVGGASYEQYF. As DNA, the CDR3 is TGTGCCAGCACCGGGGTGGGTGGGGCCAGCTACGAGCAGTACTTC.

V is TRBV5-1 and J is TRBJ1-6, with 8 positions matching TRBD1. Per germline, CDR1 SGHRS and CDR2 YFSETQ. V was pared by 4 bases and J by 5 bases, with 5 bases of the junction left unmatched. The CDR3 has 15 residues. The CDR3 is CASSITGGDNSPLHF. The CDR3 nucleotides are TGCGCCAGCAGCATAACAGGGGGAGATAATTCACCCCTCCACTTT.

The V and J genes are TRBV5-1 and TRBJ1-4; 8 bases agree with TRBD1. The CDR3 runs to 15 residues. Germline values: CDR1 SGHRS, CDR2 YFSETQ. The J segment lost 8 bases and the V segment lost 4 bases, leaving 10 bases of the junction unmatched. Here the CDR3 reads CASSIRTGREEKLFF. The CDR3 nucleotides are TGCGCCAGCAGCATACGGACAGGGCGGGAGGAAAAACTGTTTTTT.

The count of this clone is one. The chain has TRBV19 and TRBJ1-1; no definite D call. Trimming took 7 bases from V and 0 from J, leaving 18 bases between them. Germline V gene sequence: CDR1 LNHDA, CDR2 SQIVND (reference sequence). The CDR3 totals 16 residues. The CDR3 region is CASTKYTRGMNTEAFF. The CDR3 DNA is TGTGCCAGTACCAAGTATACCCGGGGTATGAACACTGAAGCTTTCTTT. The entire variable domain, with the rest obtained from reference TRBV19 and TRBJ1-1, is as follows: DGGITQSPKYLFRKEGQNVTLSCEQNLNHDAMYWYRQDPGQGLRLIYYSQIVNDFQKGDIAEGYSVSREKKESFPLTVTSAQKNPTAFYLCASTKYTRGMNTEAFFGQGTRLTVV.

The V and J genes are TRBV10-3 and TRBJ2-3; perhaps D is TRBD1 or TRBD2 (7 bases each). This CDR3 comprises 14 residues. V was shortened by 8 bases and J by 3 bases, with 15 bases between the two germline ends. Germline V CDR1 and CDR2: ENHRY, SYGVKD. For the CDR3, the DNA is TGTGCCATCGCAGGGGGGGTCCTGACAGATACGCAGTATTTT. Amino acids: CAIAGGVLTDTQYF.

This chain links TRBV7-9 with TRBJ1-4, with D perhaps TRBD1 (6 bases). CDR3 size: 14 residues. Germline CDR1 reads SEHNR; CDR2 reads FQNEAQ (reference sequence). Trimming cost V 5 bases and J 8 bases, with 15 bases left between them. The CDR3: CASSIIGGAEKLFF. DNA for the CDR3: TGTGCCAGCAGCATAATAGGGGGTGCGGAAAAACTGTTTTTT.

The CDR3 DNA reads TGCGCCAGCAGTCAATCATCCGGGGGGGACTACGAGCAGTACTTC. It encodes CASSQSSGGDYEQYF. This chain joins TRBV23-1 and TRBJ2-7; 8 bases match TRBD2. TRBV23-1 is noted as an ORF with a role that remains uncertain. V was clipped by 0 bases and J by 3 bases; unmatched bases: 4. This CDR3 has 15 residues.

CDR3 bases: TGTGCCAGCAGTTTAGGACAGGGTCGCACCGGGGAGCTGTTTTTT. Amino acids: CASSLGQGRTGELFF. The V call is TRBV27, the J call TRBJ2-2; 8 bases align to TRBD1. V shed 2 bases, J shed 4 bases, and the junction held 3 bases outside the gene matches. CDR1 and CDR2 (germline): MNHEY, SMNVEV (reference sequence). The CDR3 sequence is 15 residues long.

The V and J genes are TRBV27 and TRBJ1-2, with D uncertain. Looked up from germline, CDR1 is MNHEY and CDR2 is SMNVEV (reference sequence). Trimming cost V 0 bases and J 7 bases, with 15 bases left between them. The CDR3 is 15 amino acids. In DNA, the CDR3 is TGTGCCAGCAGTTTATCTGCCAGTAGCGTGTTTGGCTACACCTTC. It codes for CASSLSASSVFGYTF.

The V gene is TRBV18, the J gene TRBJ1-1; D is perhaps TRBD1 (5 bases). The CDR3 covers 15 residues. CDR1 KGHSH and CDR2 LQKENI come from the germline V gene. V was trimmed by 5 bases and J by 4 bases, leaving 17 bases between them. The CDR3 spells CASSSTSGSGTEAFF. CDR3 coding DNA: TGTGCCAGCTCATCAACTTCAGGGAGTGGCACTGAAGCTTTCTTT.

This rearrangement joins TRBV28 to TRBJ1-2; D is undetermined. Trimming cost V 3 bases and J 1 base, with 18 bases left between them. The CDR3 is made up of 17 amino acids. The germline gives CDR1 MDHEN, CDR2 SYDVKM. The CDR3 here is CASSFWSPRPFNYGYTF. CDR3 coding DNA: TGTGCCAGCAGTTTCTGGTCCCCGCGACCATTTAACTATGGCTACACCTTC.

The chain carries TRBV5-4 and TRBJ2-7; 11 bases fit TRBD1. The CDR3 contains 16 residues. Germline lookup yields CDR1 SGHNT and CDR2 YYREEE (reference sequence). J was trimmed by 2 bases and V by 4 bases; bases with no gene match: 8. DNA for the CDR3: TGTGCCAGCAGCACAGGGTCGGGACAGGGGGCCTACGAGCAGTACTTC. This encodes CASSTGSGQGAYEQYF.

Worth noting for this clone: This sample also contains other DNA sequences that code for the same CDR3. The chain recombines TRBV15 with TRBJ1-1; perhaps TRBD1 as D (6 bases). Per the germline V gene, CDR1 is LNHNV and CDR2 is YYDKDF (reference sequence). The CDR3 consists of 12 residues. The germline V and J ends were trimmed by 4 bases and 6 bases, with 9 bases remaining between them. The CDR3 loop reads CATSTDSPEAFF. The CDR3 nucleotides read TGTGCCACCAGCACGGACAGCCCTGAAGCTTTCTTT.